The rows below give T cell receptor beta chains drawn from one sample of a study of technical replicates of blood from a few donors. Sequencing used immunoSEQ multiplex PCR; TCRdb keeps in-frame clones, though not all of them. The table shows about 74,000 clones, with about 95% occurring only once. Material for sequencing was T cells isolated from PBMCs. These receptors all stem from a human donor in good health. CDR3s leave out the opening cysteine and the closing phenylalanine or tryptophan. Expanded clones are given a class, and other clones once, few, many or no size at all.

clone_size,v_call,cdr3_length,cdr3_aa
NA,TRBV4-1,14,ASSQDRASGSYEQY
NA,TRBV6-1,11,AILRQQGVEQF
NA,TRBV5-1,12,ASSSIYNTGELF
NA,TRBV2,9,ASSPAYEQY
once,TRBV5-1,11,ASSSIPTDTQY
NA,TRBV27,13,ASSFYGGDIYEQY
NA,TRBV5-8,9,ASSYQGTQY
few,TRBV6-4,14,ASSDSEDSSYNEQF
NA,TRBV7-9,13,ASSLVGQGGTEAF
NA,TRBV12-5,14,ASGLAPRGLNTEAF
NA,TRBV5-1,13,ASSPTSGSKNTQY
NA,TRBV9,13,ASSVRGIASDTQY
NA,TRBV2,12,ASADRVVNQPQH
NA,TRBV27,14,ASRRQGLTTEETQY
NA,TRBV19,12,ASSIQASTYEQY
NA,TRBV4-1,14,ASSPRGQAREETQY